What follows describes a single T cell receptor beta chain. Assay used: immunoSEQ multiplex PCR; TCRdb lists only in-frame clones, some missing. The table lists tens of thousands of clones, approximately 84% of them singletons, with approximately 16% in the top ten. The CDR3 covers 15 residues. In germline, CDR1 is MNHEY, CDR2 SVGAGI. J lost 4 bases, V lost 7 bases, and 5 bases had no gene match. This sample was included in a study of control samples from healthy donors and cancer patients. The V and J genes are TRBV6-5 and TRBJ2-3; TRBD2 matches at 13 bases. Sequencing input: blood. This TCR was sampled from a man aged 50-59 years in good health. CDR3 in DNA: TGTGCCAGCAATAGGGGACTAGCGGGGCCAGATACGCAGTATTTT. Its protein is CASNRGLAGPDTQYF.